This entry lists 12 T cell receptor beta chains sequenced from one sample in a study of resident and recirculating memory T cells in vitiligo. Sequenced by immunoSEQ multiplex PCR; TCRdb stores in-frame clones only, minus some. The sample shows 70,000 to 75,000 clones, about nine tenths of them seen only once. Specimen: blood. These receptor sequences come from a male donor with vitiligo.

The chain combines TRBV27 with TRBJ2-7, with D unclear. Looked up from germline, CDR1 is MNHEY and CDR2 is SMNVEV (reference sequence). The V and J ends lost 2 bases and 0 bases respectively, with 11 bases between them. This CDR3 is built from 15 residues. The CDR3 loop is CASSLVGASSYEQYF. The CDR3 DNA reads TGTGCCAGCAGTTTAGTGGGCGCCAGCTCCTACGAGCAGTACTTC.

This clone has a handful of counts. The chain employs TRBV30 and TRBJ2-7; D possibly corresponds to TRBD1 (5 bases). Trimming removed 4 bases at V and 6 bases at J, with 13 bases between. The CDR3 totals 12 residues. Germline-derived CDR1 and CDR2 are GTSNPN and SVGIG (reference sequence). The chain's CDR3 is CAWILLQGEQYF. CDR3 DNA: TGTGCCTGGATCCTCCTCCAGGGCGAGCAGTACTTC. Full variable domain (outside the CDR3, taken from reference TRBV30 and TRBJ2-7): SQTIHQWPATLVQPVGSPLSLECTVEGTSNPNLYWYRQAAGRGLQLLFYSVGIGQISSEVPQNLSASRPQDRQFILSSKKLLLSDSGFYLCAWILLQGEQYFGPGTRLTVT.

The V call is TRBV6-5, the J call TRBJ1-6; D is unclear. The ends were cut back, 6 bases at V and 7 bases at J, with 16 bases in the middle. Looked up from germline, CDR1 is MNHEY and CDR2 is SVGAGI. The CDR3 totals 15 residues. The CDR3 bases are TGTGCCAGCAGCCCCGTCGGTGGTTGGAATTCACCCCTCCACTTT. Translating it yields CASSPVGGWNSPLHF.

The gene calls are TRBV15 and TRBJ1-5; TRBD1 aligns across 7 bases. The CDR3 loop spans 16 amino acids. Trimming took 1 base from V and 5 from J; bases not matched to a gene: 8. Germline V gene sequence: CDR1 LNHNV, CDR2 YYDKDF (reference sequence). CDR3 coding DNA: TGTGCCACCAGCAGAGCCCGACAGGGAAGAGATCAGCCCCAGCATTTT. This translates into CATSRARQGRDQPQHF.

V and J are TRBV20-1 and TRBJ1-1, with D unresolved. The germline gives CDR1 DFQATT, CDR2 SNEGSKA (reference sequence). V was trimmed by 7 bases and J by 3 bases, leaving 9 bases between them. The CDR3 is 11 residues long. The CDR3: CSVDEDTEAFF. The CDR3 bases are TGCAGTGTAGATGAGGACACTGAAGCTTTCTTT.

This chain joins TRBV6-6 and TRBJ2-7; D may be TRBD2 (7 bases). This CDR3 is 14 amino acids long. V shed 7 bases and J shed 5 bases, with 18 bases lying between them. The germline V gene has CDR1 MNHNY and CDR2 SVGAGI (reference sequence). The CDR3, as DNA: TGTGCCAGCACTCCCGGGGGGAGGGGGGACGAGCAGTACTTC. Protein: CASTPGGRGDEQYF.

This clone was picked up many times. The gene calls are TRBV4-1 and TRBJ2-5; weak D call: TRBD2 (5 bases). V dropped 1 base and J dropped 5 bases, with 14 bases sitting between them. Germline V gives CDR1 MGHRA, CDR2 YSYEKL. This CDR3 spans 15 amino acids. The CDR3 loop is CASSQGPEGHETQYF. CDR3 bases: TGCGCCAGCAGCCAAGGCCCCGAGGGTCATGAGACCCAGTACTTC.

The chain links TRBV2 to TRBJ1-1; a weak D match, TRBD1 (5 bases). This CDR3 region has 16 residues. V lost 2 bases, J lost 1 base, and 14 bases lay in between. Per germline, CDR1 SNHLY and CDR2 FYNNEI. CDR3: CASSEIRVGGNTEAFF. In nucleotides, the CDR3 is TGTGCCAGCAGTGAAATAAGGGTGGGGGGGAACACTGAAGCTTTCTTT.

The chain uses TRBV6-4 and TRBJ2-3; D is possibly TRBD1 (6 bases). This CDR3 spans 14 amino acids. The V end was cut by 4 bases, the J end by 6 bases, with 14 bases between. Germline V gene data show CDR1 as MRHNA and CDR2 as SNTAGT. CDR3 bases: TGTGCCAGCAGTGGCCAACAGGGATCCGATACGCAGTATTTT. Residues: CASSGQQGSDTQYF.

The chain joins TRBV10-2 to TRBJ2-3, with TRBD1 matching over 7 bases. V lost 4 bases to trimming and J lost 2 bases; unmatched junction nucleotides: 6. The CDR3 runs 15 residues. Germline values: CDR1 WSHSY, CDR2 SAAADI. The CDR3 sequence is CASSVTGYHTDTQYF. The CDR3 DNA follows: TGCGCCAGCAGTGTGACAGGGTACCACACAGATACGCAGTATTTT.

In its sample, this clone was seen a few times. The chain combines TRBV6-6 with TRBJ2-3; D is unresolved. The germline V and J ends were trimmed by 5 bases and 6 bases, with 9 bases remaining between them. Germline CDR1 MNHNY, CDR2 SVGAGI (reference sequence). This CDR3 has 12 residues. CDR3 sequence reads: CASSPTEDTQYF. The DNA for the CDR3 is TGTGCCAGCAGTCCCACGGAGGATACGCAGTATTTT.

Only one count was recorded for this clone. This chain links TRBV11-3 with TRBJ2-5; 7 bases match TRBD2. V gave up 5 bases and J gave up 1 base; unmatched junction bases: 16. This CDR3 spans 18 amino acids. In germline, CDR1 is SGHNT, CDR2 YENEEA. CDR3 in amino acids: CASSPGLVRFAGQETQYF. The CDR3 nucleotides read TGTGCCAGCAGCCCCGGACTAGTCCGCTTCGCGGGCCAAGAGACCCAGTACTTC. Together with reference TRBV11-3 and TRBJ2-5, the CDR3 gives the full variable domain: EAGVVQSPRYKIIEKKQPVAFWCNPISGHNTLYWYLQNLGQGPELLIRYENEEAVDDSQLPKDRFSAERLKGVDSTLKIQPAELGDSAVYLCASSPGLVRFAGQETQYFGPGTRLLVL.